A single sample is the source of the 14 T cell receptor beta chains below, sequenced in a study of siplizumab effects on memory and regulatory T cells. Clones were sequenced by immunoSEQ multiplex PCR, and TCRdb holds only the in-frame ones, with some missing. The sample comprises 100,000 or so clones, 75% to 95% of which are singletons, and about 2.4% rests with the top ten. What was sequenced was CD4+ T cells sorted from blood. The source of these receptors is a human donor in good health. Some clones in this sample may be carry-over from other donors' samples.

The chain is built from TRBV7-2 and TRBJ1-5; D not resolved. V lost 1 base and J lost 7, with 11 bases in between. CDR3 length: 14 residues. Per the germline V gene, CDR1 is SGHTA and CDR2 is FQGNSA. The CDR3 reads CASSLDVATQPQHF. CDR3 coding DNA: TGTGCCAGCAGCTTAGATGTTGCCACCCAGCCCCAGCATTTT. The full variable domain, its missing parts supplied by reference TRBV7-2 and TRBJ1-5, is GAGVSQSPSNKVTEKGKDVELRCDPISGHTALYWYRQSLGQGLEFLIYFQGNSAPDKSGLPSDRFSAERTGGSVSTLTIQRTQQEDSAVYLCASSLDVATQPQHFGDGTRLSIL.

The rearrangement joins TRBV6-5 to TRBJ2-2, with a tentative D call TRBD2 (5 bases). The CDR3 covers 13 residues. From germline, CDR1 is MNHEY and CDR2 SVGAGI. V was pared by 11 bases and J by 8 bases, with 18 bases between. CDR3 loop: CASTASFGGELFF. Here the CDR3 DNA reads TGTGCCTCGACCGCTAGCTTTGGGGGGGAGCTGTTTTTT.

This chain joins TRBV7-2 and TRBJ1-4; D possibly corresponds to TRBD1 (6 bases). The CDR3 covers 16 residues. V gave up 5 bases and J gave up 8 bases, with 21 bases separating them. CDR1 SGHTA and CDR2 FQGNSA come from the germline V gene. The CDR3 DNA follows: TGTGCCAGCAGCCCCCAGGGTGCAGGGGCGGACGAAAAACTGTTTTTT. Its translation is CASSPQGAGADEKLFF.

CDR3 amino acids: CASSLVINTEAFF. CDR3 bases: TGTGCCAGCAGCCTAGTTATTAACACTGAAGCTTTCTTT. The rearrangement joins TRBV7-2 to TRBJ1-1, with unresolved D. Germline lookup yields CDR1 SGHTA and CDR2 FQGNSA. The V and J ends lost 5 bases and 2 bases respectively, with 9 bases between them. This CDR3 has 13 amino acids.

The gene calls are TRBV5-6 and TRBJ1-2; 7 nucleotides agree with TRBD1. The CDR3 is made up of 14 amino acids. Trimming at V came to 0 bases and at J to 4 bases, leaving 3 bases not matched to a gene. Germline CDR1 and CDR2: SGHDT and YYEEEE. The CDR3 loop reads CASSLEGGGYGYTF. CDR3 bases: TGTGCCAGCAGCTTGGAAGGGGGCGGCTATGGCTACACCTTC.

The chain couples TRBV6-6 to TRBJ2-5; 7 bases agree with TRBD1. CDR1 MNHNY and CDR2 SVGAGI come from the germline V gene (reference sequence). Trimming removed 2 bases from V and 6 bases from J; junction bases left unmatched: 12. The CDR3 consists of 16 residues. The CDR3 sequence is CASSYGAGRGLKTQYF. CDR3 sequence (DNA): TGTGCCAGCAGTTACGGGGCAGGTAGGGGGCTGAAGACCCAGTACTTC.

This chain uses TRBV6-6 with TRBJ2-7; TRBD2 matches 12 bases. Germline assignment: CDR1 MNHNY and CDR2 SVGAGI (reference sequence). The CDR3 length is 15 residues. The trim removed 4 bases at V and 5 bases at J, leaving 6 bases unmatched. The CDR3 sequence is CASSSRLAGEHEQYF. CDR3 coding DNA: TGTGCCAGCAGTTCGAGACTAGCGGGAGAACACGAGCAGTACTTC.

The V call is TRBV19, the J call TRBJ2-3; 9 bases map to TRBD2. The CDR3 is made up of 15 amino acids. Germline V gives CDR1 LNHDA, CDR2 SQIVND (reference sequence). Losses at the gene ends were 5 bases for V and 0 bases for J; bases not matched to a gene: 3. CDR3 in amino acids: CASSPTSGSTDTQYF. Written as DNA, the CDR3 is TGTGCCAGTAGTCCTACTAGCGGGAGCACAGATACGCAGTATTTT.

This clone was observed a few times. The rearrangement joins TRBV30 to TRBJ1-1; D remains unclear. The germline CDR1 and CDR2 sequences are GTSNPN and SVGIG (reference sequence). The CDR3 covers 10 residues. V gave up 1 base and J gave up 3 bases, with 0 bases separating them. CDR3 amino acids: CAWSDTEAFF. CDR3 in DNA: TGTGCCTGGAGTGACACTGAAGCTTTCTTT.

The chain links TRBV6-5 to TRBJ2-7, with TRBD1 matching over 8 bases. Germline V CDR1 and CDR2: MNHEY, SVGAGI. This CDR3 spans 13 amino acids. The junction had 10 bases not matched to a gene; V was cut back by 11 bases and J by 4 bases. The CDR3 loop reads CACARDRTYEQYF. The DNA for the CDR3 is TGTGCCTGCGCCCGGGACAGGACGTACGAGCAGTACTTC.

This rearrangement joins TRBV7-9 to TRBJ1-1; TRBD1 agrees at 8 bases. The J segment lost 1 base and the V segment lost 5 bases, leaving 9 bases of the junction unmatched. Germline values: CDR1 SEHNR, CDR2 FQNEAQ (reference sequence). This CDR3 is 16 amino acids long. This chain's CDR3 is CASSPRGGTGNTEAFF. The CDR3 DNA sequence: TGTGCCAGCAGCCCGCGCGGAGGGACAGGGAACACTGAAGCTTTCTTT.

V and J are TRBV5-1 and TRBJ1-3; D is unclear. This CDR3 comprises 16 residues. The germline V and J ends were trimmed by 0 bases and 0 bases, with 10 bases remaining between them. The V gene's germline CDR1 is SGHRS and CDR2 YFSETQ. CDR3 sequence: CASSLGVTSSGNTIYF. The CDR3 DNA follows: TGCGCCAGCAGCTTGGGGGTCACGAGCTCTGGAAACACCATATATTTT.

This rearrangement joins TRBV6-6 to TRBJ2-3; 7 nucleotides line up with TRBD1. Trimming at V came to 7 bases and at J to 5 bases, leaving 6 bases not matched to a gene. Germline CDR1 and CDR2: MNHNY and SVGAGI (reference sequence). This CDR3 has 13 amino acids. The CDR3 nucleotides read TGTGCCAGCACCCGGGACAGTCAAGATACGCAGTATTTT. Translation gives CASTRDSQDTQYF.

The chain uses TRBV7-8 and TRBJ1-4; unclear D gene. With 4 bases removed from V and 0 bases from J, the gap between germline ends came to 15 bases. Germline V gene lookup returns CDR1 SGHVS and CDR2 FQNEAQ. This CDR3 has 17 residues. The CDR3 DNA reads as TGTGCCAGCAGCTCCCAAAGAATGTTTTCAACTAATGAAAAACTGTTTTTT. Its protein is CASSSQRMFSTNEKLFF.